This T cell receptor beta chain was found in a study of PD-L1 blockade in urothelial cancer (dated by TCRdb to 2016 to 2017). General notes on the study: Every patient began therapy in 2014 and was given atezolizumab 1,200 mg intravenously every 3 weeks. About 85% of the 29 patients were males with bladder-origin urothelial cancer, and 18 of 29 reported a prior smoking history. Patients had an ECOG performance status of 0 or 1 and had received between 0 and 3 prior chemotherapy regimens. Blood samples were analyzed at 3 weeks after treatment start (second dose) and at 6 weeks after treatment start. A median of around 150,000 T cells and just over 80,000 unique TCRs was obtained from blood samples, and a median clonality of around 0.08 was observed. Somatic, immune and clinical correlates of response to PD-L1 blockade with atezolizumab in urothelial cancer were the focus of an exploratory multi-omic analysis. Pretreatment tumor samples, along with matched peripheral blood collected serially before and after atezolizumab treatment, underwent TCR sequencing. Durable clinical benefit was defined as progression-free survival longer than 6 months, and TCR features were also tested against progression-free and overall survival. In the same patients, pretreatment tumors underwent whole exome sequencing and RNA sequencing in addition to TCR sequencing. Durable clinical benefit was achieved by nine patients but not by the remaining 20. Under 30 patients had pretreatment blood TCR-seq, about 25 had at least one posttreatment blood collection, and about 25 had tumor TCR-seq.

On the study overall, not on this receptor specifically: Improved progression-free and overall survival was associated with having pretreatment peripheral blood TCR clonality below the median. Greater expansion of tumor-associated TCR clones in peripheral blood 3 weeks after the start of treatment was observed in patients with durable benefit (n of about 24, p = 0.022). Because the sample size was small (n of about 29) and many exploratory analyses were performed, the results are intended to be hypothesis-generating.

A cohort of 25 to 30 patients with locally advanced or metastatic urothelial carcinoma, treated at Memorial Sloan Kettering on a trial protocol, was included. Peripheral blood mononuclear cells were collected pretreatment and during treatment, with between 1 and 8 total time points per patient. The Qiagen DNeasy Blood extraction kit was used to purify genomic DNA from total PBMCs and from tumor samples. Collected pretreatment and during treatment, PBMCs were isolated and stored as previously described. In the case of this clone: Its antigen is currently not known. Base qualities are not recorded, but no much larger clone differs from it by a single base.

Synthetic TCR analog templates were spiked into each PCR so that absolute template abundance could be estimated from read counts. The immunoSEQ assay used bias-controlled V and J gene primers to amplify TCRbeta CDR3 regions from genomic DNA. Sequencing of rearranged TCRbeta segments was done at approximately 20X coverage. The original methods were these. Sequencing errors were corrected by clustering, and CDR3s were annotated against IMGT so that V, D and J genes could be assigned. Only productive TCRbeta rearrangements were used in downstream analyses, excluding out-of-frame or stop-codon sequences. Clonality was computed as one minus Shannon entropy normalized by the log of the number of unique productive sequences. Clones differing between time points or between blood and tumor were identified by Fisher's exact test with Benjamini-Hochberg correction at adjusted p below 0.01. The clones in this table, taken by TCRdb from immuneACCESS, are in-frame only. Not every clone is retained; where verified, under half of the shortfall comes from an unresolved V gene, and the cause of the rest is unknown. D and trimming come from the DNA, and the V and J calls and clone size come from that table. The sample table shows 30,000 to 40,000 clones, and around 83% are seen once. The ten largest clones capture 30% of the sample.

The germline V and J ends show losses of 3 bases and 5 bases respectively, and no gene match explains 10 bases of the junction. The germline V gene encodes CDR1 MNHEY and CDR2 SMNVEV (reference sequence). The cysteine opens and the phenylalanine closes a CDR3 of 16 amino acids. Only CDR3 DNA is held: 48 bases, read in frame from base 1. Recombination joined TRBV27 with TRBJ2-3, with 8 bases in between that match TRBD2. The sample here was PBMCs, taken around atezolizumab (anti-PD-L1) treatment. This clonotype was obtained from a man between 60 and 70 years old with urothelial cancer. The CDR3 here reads CASSLSGRGIGDTQYF. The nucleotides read TGTGCCAGCAGTTTGAGCGGGAGAGGGATAGGAGATACGCAGTATTTT.